This T cell receptor (beta chain) stems from a study of T cells after yellow fever vaccination. Across the whole study: Any fraction with a low cell number was prepared using SMART-Seq v4 Ultra Low Input.

The CDR3 loop spans 16 amino acids. The V segment lost 6 bases and the J segment 4 bases; nucleotides outside the gene matches: 11. The germline gives CDR1 LGHNA, CDR2 YNFKEQ. Study observations and caveats: The booster response re-showed most primary clones: 96% CD4, more than 80% CD8. Contaminating bulk clonotypes could be abundant in FACS-sorted repertoires.

About this clonotype itself: Its antigen is undetermined.

The authors made TCR cDNA by 5'RACE template switching, adding a universal primer site and UMIs. TCRdb redid the calling of the 5' RACE reads with MiXCR, one entry per CDR3 protein. The sample lists 550,000 to 750,000 distinct CDR3 sequences; approximately 12% were seen once. V usage is TRBV4-2 and J usage is TRBJ2-2, with 7 bases fitting TRBD1. This clonotype was sampled from a man aged 25-45 years who received the YFV17D yellow fever vaccine. The specimen was PBMCs, collected on the day of the yellow fever booster vaccination. As DNA, the CDR3 is TGTGCCAGCAGATACCCCGCGTCAGGGGGCACCGGGGAGCTGTTTTTT. It is translated as CASRYPASGGTGELFF.